Sequencing of this T cell receptor beta chain was carried out in a study of control samples from healthy donors and cancer patients. Trimming pared 3 bases from V and 1 base from J, leaving 22 bases between. This CDR3 contains 19 residues. CDR1 is MNHNS and CDR2 is SASEGT in the germline V gene. Profiled with immunoSEQ multiplex PCR; TCRdb holds only in-frame clones, not every one. The sample shows approximately 92,000 clones, more than 85% of them seen only once. The sequenced sample was blood. This TCR was sampled from a woman aged 25 to 39 in good health. The chain couples TRBV6-1 to TRBJ1-3; D is unclear. CDR3 protein: CASSDLLRRTSPSGNTIYF. The CDR3 bases are TGTGCCAGCAGTGATTTATTAAGGCGGACCTCACCTTCTGGAAACACCATATATTTT.